What follows describes a single T cell receptor beta chain. This entry is derived from a study of blood T cell repertoires in COVID-19. The wider study: Some COVID-19 samples were acute and others convalescent; all came from the United States, Italy and Spain. In each case, the material was cDNA or gDNA derived from T cells, B-cell-depleted T cells, or PBMCs.

In the original analysis: For nucleated cells, counts were estimated from reference gene primer amplification. Produced via immunoSEQ multiplex PCR; TCRdb's table is partial and in-frame only. V, J and clone size derive from that table, while D and trimming were established from the DNA sequence. The sample lists 220,000 or so clones, roughly 84% seen once, with about 20% in the top ten. Germline-derived CDR1 and CDR2 are MNHEY and SMNVEV (reference sequence). The CDR3 totals 15 residues. Germline trimming cut 6 bases from V and 3 bases from J; bases unmatched to any gene: 9. The sequence came from a man aged 25-45 years with active or convalescent COVID-19. Source material: peripheral blood. The chain carries TRBV27 and TRBJ1-2; 8 bases agree with TRBD1. CDR3 in amino acids: CASRPSGGAYYGYTF. The CDR3 DNA reads as TGTGCCAGCAGACCCTCAGGGGGCGCGTACTATGGCTACACCTTC.